The rows below give T cell receptor beta chains drawn from one sample of a study of shared clonotypes between healthy human individuals. The repertoire was sequenced with immunoSEQ multiplex PCR; TCRdb's copy has only in-frame clones and lacks some. The sample lists 740,000 or so clones; around 73% were seen once. Sample: memory CD4+ T cells sorted from blood. All receptors derive from a woman younger than 45 in good health. The CDR3 runs from the conserved cysteine through the conserved F or W. A D gene is named only where the DNA matches it firmly. Size is stated for part of the rows, as once, few or many counts, or as a class when the clone is expanded.

d_call cdr3_length clone_size j_call v_call cdr3_nt cdr3_aa
- 14 - TRBJ2-7 TRBV19 TGTGCCAGTACCCAAGGACCTTTTTCCTACGAGCAGTACTTC CASTQGPFSYEQYF
- 14 few TRBJ2-1 TRBV4-2 TGTGCCAGCAGCCAAGATTGGCAGGACAATGAGCAGTTCTTC CASSQDWQDNEQFF
TRBD2 13 few TRBJ2-7 TRBV11-2 TGTGCCAGCAGCTTAGATTGGGAGGGCGAGCAGTACTTC CASSLDWEGEQYF
- 15 - TRBJ2-3 TRBV27 TGTGCCAGCACGGATTGGGGACTTAGCACAGATACGCAGTATTTT CASTDWGLSTDTQYF
TRBD1 16 - TRBJ2-6 TRBV5-1 TGCGCCAGCAACGACAGGGGGACCTCTGGGGCCAACGTCCTGACTTTC CASNDRGTSGANVLTF
- 14 - TRBJ1-1 TRBV19 TGTGCCAGTAGTCCCTTCCGACTGTACACTGAAGCTTTCTTT CASSPFRLYTEAFF
TRBD1 15 - TRBJ1-3 TRBV5-1 TGCGCCAGCAGCACCACCGGGACAGATAAAGGCACCATATATTTT CASSTTGTDKGTIYF
- 14 - TRBJ2-7 TRBV5-1 TGCGCCAGCAGCTTGGCTACACAGACCTACGAGCAGTACTTC CASSLATQTYEQYF
TRBD2 15 - TRBJ2-1 TRBV7-2 TGTGCCAGCACCCAACGGGGCGGGAGGGCCGATGAGCAGTTCTTC CASTQRGGRADEQFF
TRBD1 16 once TRBJ2-7 TRBV6-1 TGTGCCAGCAGTGACCTAAGGACAGGGACCACCTACGAGCAGTACTTC CASSDLRTGTTYEQYF
TRBD1 15 - TRBJ1-2 TRBV19 TGTGCCAGTAAACTTACCGGGACAGGCGTCTATGGCTACACCTTC CASKLTGTGVYGYTF
- 14 - TRBJ2-7 TRBV11-2 TGTGCCAGCAGCTTAGCGGAAGCTGACTACGAGCAGTACTTC CASSLAEADYEQYF
TRBD1 15 - TRBJ2-5 TRBV5-1 TGCGCCAGCAGCTTGACCGGACAGGGTGAACAGACCCAGTACTTC CASSLTGQGEQTQYF
TRBD2 19 - TRBJ2-3 TRBV2 TGTGCCAGCAGTGAATGGGGACTAGCGGGGATTTCTAGCACAGATACGCAGTATTTT CASSEWGLAGISSTDTQYF
TRBD1 15 - TRBJ1-2 TRBV5-4 TGTGCCAGCAGGGGACGTGGGACAGTTAACTATGGCTACACCTTC CASRGRGTVNYGYTF
TRBD1 16 - TRBJ2-2 TRBV27 TGTGCCAGCAGTCGAGAGGGGGCCGCAAGCACCGGGGAGCTGTTTTTT CASSREGAASTGELFF
- 15 - TRBJ2-3 TRBV6-5 TGTGCCAGCAGGGAGTTAGGACAGCTCACAGATACGCAGTATTTT CASRELGQLTDTQYF
TRBD1 17 - TRBJ2-7 TRBV11-2 TGTGCCAGCAGCTTCACCGGGACAGGGGGCATGAGGGACGAGCAGTACTTC CASSFTGTGGMRDEQYF
TRBD1 16 - TRBJ1-1 TRBV4-1 TGCGCCAGCAGCCAAGTTGCAGGGGGAGGTTGGACTGAAGCTTTCTTT CASSQVAGGGWTEAFF
TRBD1 16 - TRBJ2-7 TRBV5-4 TGTGCCAGCAGCCCGGGGACAGGGGGCTACTCCTACGAGCAGTACTTC CASSPGTGGYSYEQYF
- 13 - TRBJ1-1 TRBV11-2 TGTGCCAGCAGCAAACAGAAAAACACTGAAGCTTTCTTT CASSKQKNTEAFF
TRBD1 14 - TRBJ1-5 TRBV25-1 TGTGCCAGCAGTGAATCCCACAGGGGGCTTCCCCAGCATTTT CASSESHRGLPQHF
TRBD2 16 - TRBJ2-2 TRBV5-1 TGCGCCAGCAGCCCACTAGCGGGAGGGCCCACCGGGGAGCTGTTTTTT CASSPLAGGPTGELFF
- 15 - TRBJ2-7 TRBV2 TGTGCCAGCAGGAGGGCGGGGACAGCGACCTACGAGCAGTACTTC CASRRAGTATYEQYF
- 15 - TRBJ2-3 TRBV7-2 TGTGCCAGCAGCTTGAGGGGGGCGCAGGCAGATACGCAGTATTTT CASSLRGAQADTQYF
- 12 once TRBJ2-3 TRBV6-6 TGTGCCAGCACCACCCTTGGGGATACGCAGTATTTT CASTTLGDTQYF
- 14 - TRBJ2-3 TRBV5-1 TGCGCCAGCAGCTTGGGACAGACCACAGATACGCAGTATTTT CASSLGQTTDTQYF
- 14 - TRBJ2-3 TRBV6-5 TGTGCCAGCATGAGAACAGTTTGGGCAGATACGCAGTATTTT CASMRTVWADTQYF
- 15 - TRBJ1-5 TRBV5-6 TGTGCCAGCAGCTTGACAGGGCAAGAAGGTCAGCCCCAGCATTTT CASSLTGQEGQPQHF
- 16 - TRBJ2-1 TRBV5-1 TGCGCCAGCAGCTCCGGATTAGCGGAGGTGGTAAATGAGCAGTTCTTC CASSSGLAEVVNEQFF
TRBD1 15 - TRBJ2-3 TRBV5-1 TGCGCCACCTCCCAGGGGGCACTGGGCACAGATACGCAGTATTTT CATSQGALGTDTQYF
TRBD1 13 - TRBJ1-2 TRBV5-1 TGCGCCAGCAGCCCAGACAGGGGCTATGGCTACACCTTC CASSPDRGYGYTF
- 14 once TRBJ1-3 TRBV5-1 TGCGCCAGCGGACCCACCGGGGACGGAAACACCATATATTTT CASGPTGDGNTIYF
- 14 - TRBJ1-5 TRBV4-1 TGCGCCAGCAGCCAAGACCCGGGCAATCAGCCCCAGCATTTT CASSQDPGNQPQHF
TRBD1 17 - TRBJ2-7 TRBV5-4 TGTGCCAGCAGCTTTAACCCGACAGGGAATTTGGCCTACGAGCAGTACTTC CASSFNPTGNLAYEQYF
- 16 - TRBJ2-1 TRBV5-1 TGCGCCAGCAGGCTGGTTGGTTGGGAGGAAAACAATGAGCAGTTCTTC CASRLVGWEENNEQFF
TRBD1 14 - TRBJ1-1 TRBV27 TGTGCCAGCAGTACCTGGACAGGACTAGCTGAAGCTTTCTTT CASSTWTGLAEAFF